The 8 T cell receptor beta chains in this list originate from one sample, sequenced in a study of blood T cell repertoires in COVID-19. The repertoire was sequenced with immunoSEQ multiplex PCR; TCRdb's copy has only in-frame clones and lacks some. The table shows under 150,000 clones, with about 87% occurring only once. The sequenced sample was peripheral blood. Receptors originate from a woman in her fifties or sixties with acute or convalescent COVID-19.

The genes are TRBV28 and TRBJ1-1; D is perhaps TRBD1 (5 bases). Germline V gene data show CDR1 as MDHEN and CDR2 as SYDVKM. Trimming stripped 5 bases from V and 4 bases from J, with 17 bases between. This CDR3 has 15 residues. Here the CDR3 DNA reads TGTGCCAGCAGTCCAGGTGGGACGGGGGGCACTGAAGCTTTCTTT. Protein sequence: CASSPGGTGGTEAFF.

The chain couples TRBV2 to TRBJ2-7; 11 positions match TRBD1. Trimming removed 6 bases from V and 5 bases from J; junction bases left unmatched: 12. The CDR3 sequence is 16 residues long. Germline loops: CDR1 SNHLY, CDR2 FYNNEI. The CDR3 spells CASSFLPGTGGDEQYF. DNA for the CDR3: TGTGCCAGCAGCTTTCTACCCGGGACAGGGGGGGACGAGCAGTACTTC. The variable domain in full, completed from reference TRBV2 and TRBJ2-7, reads EPEVTQTPSHQVTQMGQEVILRCVPISNHLYFYWYRQILGQKVEFLVSFYNNEISEKSEIFDDQFSVERPDGSNFTLKIRSTKLEDSAMYFCASSFLPGTGGDEQYFGPGTRLTVT.

The chain is built from TRBV27 and TRBJ1-5, with a tentative D call TRBD1 (5 bases). Trimming took 4 bases from V and 6 from J, leaving 28 bases between them. The CDR3 length is 19 residues. Germline V gene data show CDR1 as MNHEY and CDR2 as SMNVEV (reference sequence). As DNA, the CDR3 is TGTGCCAGCAGTTCTTTAAACACCCTCTTGATTAGGGGCGCTCAGCCCCAGCATTTT. Its protein product is CASSSLNTLLIRGAQPQHF.

The chain couples TRBV7-8 to TRBJ1-1; 7 bases are shared with TRBD1. Germline V gene lookup returns CDR1 SGHVS and CDR2 FQNEAQ. This CDR3 has 18 amino acids. After removal of 1 base from V and 3 bases from J, the junction contained 14 bases not matched to a gene. CDR3 protein: CASSLDRDSGDRDTEAFF. The CDR3 nucleotides read TGTGCCAGCAGCTTAGACCGGGACAGCGGAGATAGGGACACTGAAGCTTTCTTT.

CDR3 in amino acids: CASSPYTIGLSGRFAGELFF. Here the CDR3 DNA reads TGTGCCAGCAGCCCTTACACAATCGGACTAAGCGGGAGATTCGCCGGGGAGCTGTTTTTT. The rearrangement joins TRBV9 to TRBJ2-2; TRBD2 matches 8 bases. The CDR3 extends over 20 amino acids. The V and J ends lost 4 bases and 6 bases, in that order; junction bases with no gene match: 23. Looked up from germline, CDR1 is SGDLS and CDR2 is YYNGEE.

The V gene is TRBV19, the J gene TRBJ2-2; 7 positions agree with TRBD1. CDR3 size: 13 residues. V lost 4 bases to trimming and J lost 6 bases; unmatched junction nucleotides: 2. Germline V gives CDR1 LNHDA, CDR2 SQIVND (reference sequence). DNA for the CDR3: TGTGCCAGTAGTAACCAGGGGGCCGGGGAGCTGTTTTTT. As protein: CASSNQGAGELFF. Combining the CDR3 with reference TRBV19 and TRBJ2-2 gives the whole variable domain DGGITQSPKYLFRKEGQNVTLSCEQNLNHDAMYWYRQDPGQGLRLIYYSQIVNDFQKGDIAEGYSVSREKKESFPLTVTSAQKNPTAFYLCASSNQGAGELFFGEGSRLTVL.

J is TRBJ1-4 and V is TRBV5-5; TRBD1 matches 9 bases. The CDR3 totals 15 residues. Unmatched junction bases numbered 11, after V lost 7 bases and J lost 7 bases. Germline values: CDR1 SGHKS, CDR2 YYEKEE (reference sequence). The DNA of the CDR3 is TGTGCCAGCCGAGAAAGGTGGGGACAGGGTGAAAAACTGTTTTTT. Translated: CASRERWGQGEKLFF.

V gene TRBV6-5 combines with J gene TRBJ2-1; perhaps TRBD1 as D (6 bases). Germline lookup yields CDR1 MNHEY and CDR2 SVGAGI. Trimming pared 8 bases from V and 0 bases from J, leaving 14 bases between. The CDR3 extends over 15 amino acids. CDR3 bases: TGTGCCAGCCGACTTACAGGGCACTCCTACAATGAGCAGTTCTTC. Protein: CASRLTGHSYNEQFF.